These 12 T cell receptor beta chains came from one sample sequenced in a study of neoadjuvant nivolumab and ipilimumab in lung cancer. The data were produced by immunoSEQ multiplex PCR, yet TCRdb's version contains in-frame clones alone and is incomplete. Among more than 8,500 clones, approximately 77% were seen once, and the ten largest hold 7.5%. Specimen: tumor tissue, collected after neoadjuvant nivolumab, alone or with ipilimumab, at or shortly before surgery. The receptors derive from an adult with non-small cell lung cancer. Some clones in this sample may be carry-over from other donors' samples.

The CDR3 region is CAIRSKMNTEAFF. The CDR3 DNA reads TGTGCCATCAGGTCCAAGATGAACACTGAAGCTTTCTTT. The V gene is TRBV10-3, the J gene TRBJ1-1, with unresolved D. V lost 6 bases, J lost 0 bases, and 8 bases lay in between. This CDR3 comprises 13 residues. Looked up from germline, CDR1 is ENHRY and CDR2 is SYGVKD.

This rearrangement joins TRBV28 to TRBJ1-2, with 7 positions matching TRBD1. The length of the CDR3 is 16 residues. The germline V gene has CDR1 MDHEN and CDR2 SYDVKM. V lost 5 bases, J lost 4 bases, and 13 bases stayed unmatched. Here the CDR3 DNA reads TGTGCCAGCAGTCCTAACAACAGGGGAAGGCTCTATGGCTACACCTTC. Residues: CASSPNNRGRLYGYTF.

The V call is TRBV10-3, the J call TRBJ2-5, with TRBD1 matching 8 bases. The CDR3 has 14 residues. Germline V gene lookup returns CDR1 ENHRY and CDR2 SYGVKD. J lost 1 base, V lost 10 bases, and 8 bases had no gene match. For the CDR3, the DNA is TGTGCCACTACGACACAGGGGGGCCAAGAGACCCAGTACTTC. Encoded protein: CATTTQGGQETQYF.

This clone was detected only once. The J gene is TRBJ2-1, the V gene TRBV6-6; D gene uncertain. The CDR3 consists of 14 residues. Germline values: CDR1 MNHNY, CDR2 SVGAGI (reference sequence). Trimming cost V 4 bases and J 5 bases, with 12 bases left between them. Written as DNA, the CDR3 is TGTGCCAGCAGTTGGGCAGGAACCAACAATGAGCAGTTCTTC. Amino acids: CASSWAGTNNEQFF.

The CDR3 DNA reads as TGTGCCAGCAGCCCCCCCAGCAGGCAGGGCAATGAGCAGTTCTTC. Encoded protein: CASSPPSRQGNEQFF. This rearrangement joins TRBV7-9 to TRBJ2-1; D possibly corresponds to TRBD1 (5 bases). V was trimmed by 5 bases and J by 6 bases, leaving 17 bases between them. The CDR3 length is 15 residues. Germline V lookup: CDR1 SEHNR, CDR2 FQNEAQ (reference sequence).

This chain uses TRBV6-6 with TRBJ2-7; the match to TRBD1 covers 7 bases. The CDR3 spans 11 residues. CDR1 and CDR2 from the germline V gene are MNHNY and SVGAGI (reference sequence). Trimming removed 10 bases from V and 5 bases from J; junction bases left unmatched: 5. The CDR3 DNA follows: TGTGCCACCCTGACAGGGAACGAGCAGTACTTC. This sequence encodes CATLTGNEQYF.

The chain links TRBV5-1 to TRBJ2-7; D tentatively reads TRBD1 or TRBD2 (7 bases each). CDR1 and CDR2 (germline): SGHRS, YFSETQ. The V end lost 4 bases, the J end lost 3 bases, and 20 bases lay between the germline ends. This CDR3 region has 16 residues. The CDR3 DNA is TGCGCCAGCAGCCCGGAAGCGGGGACAGCATACTACGAGCAGTACTTC. Residues: CASSPEAGTAYYEQYF.

This chain joins TRBV7-9 and TRBJ2-3; D gene unclear. The CDR3 is made up of 16 amino acids. Between the trimmed V and J ends, which lost 5 bases and 3 bases, there was a span of 18 bases. The germline V gene has CDR1 SEHNR and CDR2 FQNEAQ (reference sequence). CDR3 loop: CASSRGSRDGTDTQYF. The DNA for the CDR3 is TGTGCCAGCAGCCGCGGTTCTAGGGATGGGACAGATACGCAGTATTTT.

The V gene is TRBV18, the J gene TRBJ2-3; D unresolved. Germline V gene sequence: CDR1 KGHSH, CDR2 LQKENI. Trimming cost V 2 bases and J 3 bases, with 6 bases left between them. CDR3 size: 13 residues. This chain's CDR3 is CASSPGRTDTQYF. The CDR3 DNA reads TGTGCCAGCTCACCAGGGCGAACAGATACGCAGTATTTT.

The V call is TRBV5-1, the J call TRBJ2-7; 13 bases agree with TRBD2. From germline, CDR1 is SGHRS and CDR2 YFSETQ. The CDR3 totals 20 residues. V was pared by 2 bases and J by 0 bases, with 14 bases of the junction left unmatched. CDR3 DNA: TGCGCCAGCAGCTTCGGCCGATGGACTAGCGGGGGACCCGGCTCCTACGAGCAGTACTTC. It codes for CASSFGRWTSGGPGSYEQYF.

The chain uses TRBV6-5 and TRBJ2-2; TRBD2 matches at 9 bases. J was trimmed by 7 bases and V by 2 bases; bases with no gene match: 5. CDR3 length: 15 residues. Germline loops: CDR1 MNHEY, CDR2 SVGAGI. CDR3 region: CASSYGGRADGELFF. DNA of the CDR3: TGTGCCAGCAGTTACGGCGGGAGGGCCGACGGGGAGCTGTTTTTT.

The chain carries TRBV27 and TRBJ2-1; D might be TRBD1 (6 bases). This CDR3 spans 14 amino acids. The germline V gene has CDR1 MNHEY and CDR2 SMNVEV (reference sequence). Trimming removed 2 bases from V and 5 bases from J, with 10 bases in between. CDR3 bases: TGTGCCAGCAGTTTAAGAGGACAGAACAATGAGCAGTTCTTC. Protein sequence: CASSLRGQNNEQFF.